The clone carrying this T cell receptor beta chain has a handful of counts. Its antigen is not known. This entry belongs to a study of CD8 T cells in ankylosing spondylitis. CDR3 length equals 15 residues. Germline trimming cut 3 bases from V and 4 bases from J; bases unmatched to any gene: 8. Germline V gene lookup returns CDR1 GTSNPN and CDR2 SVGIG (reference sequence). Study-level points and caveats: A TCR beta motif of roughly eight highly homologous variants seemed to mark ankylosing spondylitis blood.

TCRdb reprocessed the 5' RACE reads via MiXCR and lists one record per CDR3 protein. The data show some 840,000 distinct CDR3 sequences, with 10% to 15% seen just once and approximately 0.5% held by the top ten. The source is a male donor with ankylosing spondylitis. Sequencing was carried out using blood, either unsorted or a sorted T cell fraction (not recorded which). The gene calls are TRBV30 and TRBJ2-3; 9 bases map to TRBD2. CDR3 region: CAWSIEGLAADTQYF. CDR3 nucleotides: TGTGCCTGGAGCATCGAGGGACTAGCCGCAGATACGCAGTATTTT.